Listed below are T cell receptor beta chains from one sample, sequenced in a study of blood T cell repertoires in COVID-19. Libraries were prepared by immunoSEQ multiplex PCR; TCRdb keeps only in-frame clonotypes and omits some of them. The sample holds about 300,000 clones, 65% to 85% seen once. Specimen: peripheral blood. The receptors derive from a human donor with COVID-19, enrolled during active disease. The donor label of this sample is uncertain. The CDR3 runs from the conserved cysteine through the conserved F or W. Each record gives: clone size, J gene, D gene, V gene, CDR3 protein, CDR3 DNA. D genes are given only for firm matches. Clone sizes are given selectively: once, few, many, or a class where the clone is expanded.

clone size: -
J gene: TRBJ2-7
D gene: TRBD1
V gene: TRBV7-8
CDR3 protein: CASSLDRGRGEQYF
CDR3 DNA: TGTGCCAGCAGCTTGGACAGGGGGCGAGGCGAGCAGTACTTC

clone size: -
J gene: TRBJ1-1
D gene: -
V gene: TRBV19
CDR3 protein: CASSAQGHTEAFF
CDR3 DNA: TGTGCCAGTAGTGCACAGGGACACACTGAAGCTTTCTTT

clone size: -
J gene: TRBJ1-2
D gene: -
V gene: TRBV28
CDR3 protein: CASSTTRREAIFYGYTF
CDR3 DNA: TGTGCCAGCAGCACCACACGCAGGGAGGCGATATTCTATGGCTACACCTTC

clone size: -
J gene: TRBJ2-2
D gene: TRBD2
V gene: TRBV2
CDR3 protein: CASTSGLAGGTGELFF
CDR3 DNA: TGTGCCAGCACCTCCGGACTAGCGGGAGGCACCGGGGAGCTGTTTTTT

clone size: -
J gene: TRBJ2-7
D gene: TRBD1
V gene: TRBV11-3
CDR3 protein: CASSLDGQGNYEQYF
CDR3 DNA: TGTGCCAGCAGCTTAGATGGACAGGGGAACTACGAGCAGTACTTC

clone size: -
J gene: TRBJ1-1
D gene: TRBD1
V gene: TRBV7-6
CDR3 protein: CAVGQGRNTEAFF
CDR3 DNA: TGTGCCGTAGGACAGGGGCGGAACACTGAAGCTTTCTTT

clone size: few
J gene: TRBJ1-2
D gene: -
V gene: TRBV11-2
CDR3 protein: CASSPDRAGGYTF
CDR3 DNA: TGTGCCAGCAGCCCAGACCGGGCGGGCGGCTACACCTTC

clone size: -
J gene: TRBJ1-6
D gene: TRBD1
V gene: TRBV7-2
CDR3 protein: CASSFGTDYSPLHF
CDR3 DNA: TGTGCCAGCAGCTTCGGGACAGACTATTCACCCCTCCACTTT

clone size: -
J gene: TRBJ2-2
D gene: TRBD1
V gene: TRBV24-1
CDR3 protein: CATSGPSQGTGTGELFF
CDR3 DNA: TGTGCCACCAGTGGTCCCTCACAGGGGACGGGCACCGGGGAGCTGTTTTTT

clone size: -
J gene: TRBJ1-5
D gene: -
V gene: TRBV5-6
CDR3 protein: CASSPGGGNQPQHF
CDR3 DNA: TGTGCCAGCAGCCCCGGGGGGGGCAATCAGCCCCAGCATTTT

clone size: -
J gene: TRBJ2-7
D gene: -
V gene: TRBV21-1
CDR3 protein: CASSKLKGTSGSEQYF
CDR3 DNA: TGTGCCAGCAGCAAATTGAAAGGGACTAGCGGGAGTGAGCAGTACTTC

clone size: -
J gene: TRBJ2-5
D gene: -
V gene: TRBV14
CDR3 protein: CASSQGEVSWETQYF
CDR3 DNA: TGTGCCAGCAGCCAAGGGGAGGTGTCTTGGGAGACCCAGTACTTC

clone size: -
J gene: TRBJ2-1
D gene: TRBD2
V gene: TRBV2
CDR3 protein: CASTGTSGRNSEQFF
CDR3 DNA: TGTGCCAGCACTGGGACTAGCGGGAGGAACAGTGAGCAGTTCTTC

clone size: -
J gene: TRBJ2-7
D gene: -
V gene: TRBV6-1
CDR3 protein: CASSERLTLYEQYF
CDR3 DNA: TGTGCCAGCAGTGAACGTCTAACCCTCTACGAGCAGTACTTC

clone size: -
J gene: TRBJ2-7
D gene: TRBD1
V gene: TRBV19
CDR3 protein: CASSNRDRGLEQYF
CDR3 DNA: TGTGCCAGTAGTAACCGGGACAGGGGGCTCGAGCAGTACTTC

clone size: -
J gene: TRBJ2-5
D gene: TRBD2
V gene: TRBV4-1
CDR3 protein: CASSQDPSGRSETQYF
CDR3 DNA: TGCGCCAGCAGCCAAGATCCTAGCGGGAGATCTGAGACCCAGTACTTC

clone size: -
J gene: TRBJ2-1
D gene: TRBD2
V gene: TRBV28
CDR3 protein: CASSFGSTSGRKNEQFF
CDR3 DNA: TGTGCCAGCAGTTTTGGGTCTACTAGCGGGAGAAAAAATGAGCAGTTCTTC

clone size: -
J gene: TRBJ2-3
D gene: -
V gene: TRBV3-1/TRBV3-2
CDR3 protein: CASSQAPTGNTQYF
CDR3 DNA: TGTGCCAGCAGCCAAGCCCCGACTGGTAATACGCAGTATTTT

clone size: -
J gene: TRBJ1-5
D gene: -
V gene: TRBV12-3/TRBV12-4
CDR3 protein: CASSNREFQPQHF
CDR3 DNA: TGTGCCAGCAGTAACAGGGAATTTCAGCCCCAGCATTTT

clone size: -
J gene: TRBJ2-6
D gene: TRBD1
V gene: TRBV11-2
CDR3 protein: CASTPPGQGNSGANVLTF
CDR3 DNA: TGTGCCAGCACCCCGCCGGGACAGGGGAACTCTGGGGCCAACGTCCTGACTTTC

clone size: -
J gene: TRBJ2-7
D gene: -
V gene: TRBV2
CDR3 protein: CASSPLASVSYEQYF
CDR3 DNA: TGTGCCAGCAGCCCCCTGGCTAGCGTCTCCTACGAGCAGTACTTC

clone size: -
J gene: TRBJ1-1
D gene: TRBD1
V gene: TRBV11-2
CDR3 protein: CASSPRDRGVWNTEAFF
CDR3 DNA: TGTGCCAGCAGCCCAAGGGACAGGGGAGTATGGAACACTGAAGCTTTCTTT

clone size: -
J gene: TRBJ1-2
D gene: TRBD1
V gene: TRBV7-2
CDR3 protein: CASSLQTGDYGYTF
CDR3 DNA: TGTGCCAGCAGCTTGCAAACAGGGGACTATGGCTACACCTTC

clone size: -
J gene: TRBJ1-4
D gene: TRBD1
V gene: TRBV28
CDR3 protein: CASSTGQEPEKLFF
CDR3 DNA: TGTGCCAGCAGCACTGGACAGGAGCCTGAAAAACTGTTTTTT

clone size: -
J gene: TRBJ1-5
D gene: -
V gene: TRBV7-2
CDR3 protein: CASSLVGGINQPQHF
CDR3 DNA: TGTGCCAGCAGCTTAGTTGGCGGTATAAATCAGCCCCAGCATTTT

clone size: -
J gene: TRBJ1-2
D gene: TRBD1
V gene: TRBV9
CDR3 protein: CASSVATGGRANYGYTF
CDR3 DNA: TGTGCCAGCAGCGTAGCAACAGGGGGGAGAGCTAACTATGGCTACACCTTC

clone size: -
J gene: TRBJ2-2
D gene: TRBD2
V gene: TRBV10-3
CDR3 protein: CAIGGGAGDSSNTGELFF
CDR3 DNA: TGTGCCATTGGGGGGGGAGCGGGGGACTCCTCAAACACCGGGGAGCTGTTTTTT

clone size: -
J gene: TRBJ2-2
D gene: -
V gene: TRBV28
CDR3 protein: CASIMAGVNTGELFF
CDR3 DNA: TGTGCCAGTATAATGGCAGGGGTCAACACCGGGGAGCTGTTTTTT

clone size: -
J gene: TRBJ1-6
D gene: -
V gene: TRBV18
CDR3 protein: CASSPSRGSDNSPLHF
CDR3 DNA: TGTGCCAGCTCACCATCGAGGGGGTCGGATAATTCACCCCTCCACTTT

clone size: -
J gene: TRBJ2-7
D gene: TRBD2
V gene: TRBV27
CDR3 protein: CASRIRTSGSAGFYEQYF
CDR3 DNA: TGTGCCAGCAGGATCCGGACTAGCGGGAGTGCTGGGTTTTACGAGCAGTACTTC

clone size: -
J gene: TRBJ2-1
D gene: TRBD2
V gene: TRBV7-3
CDR3 protein: CASSLSGRSHDEQFF
CDR3 DNA: TGTGCCAGCAGCTTAAGCGGGAGAAGTCACGATGAGCAGTTCTTC

clone size: -
J gene: TRBJ2-1
D gene: -
V gene: TRBV19
CDR3 protein: CASQDVGGLDNEQFF
CDR3 DNA: TGTGCCAGCCAGGACGTCGGGGGGCTGGACAATGAGCAGTTCTTC

clone size: -
J gene: TRBJ2-1
D gene: -
V gene: TRBV7-3
CDR3 protein: CASSLSQGEDEQFF
CDR3 DNA: TGTGCCAGCAGCTTATCACAGGGTGAGGATGAGCAGTTCTTC

clone size: -
J gene: TRBJ2-1
D gene: -
V gene: TRBV2
CDR3 protein: CASTSGLGAEQFF
CDR3 DNA: TGTGCCAGTACCTCAGGGTTGGGGGCTGAGCAGTTCTTC

clone size: -
J gene: TRBJ2-2
D gene: -
V gene: TRBV28
CDR3 protein: CASGSDKTGELFF
CDR3 DNA: TGTGCCAGCGGATCCGACAAGACCGGGGAGCTGTTTTTT

clone size: -
J gene: TRBJ1-1
D gene: -
V gene: TRBV28
CDR3 protein: CASSSEGPPSGTGAFF
CDR3 DNA: TGTGCCAGCAGCAGCGAGGGACCGCCGAGCGGGACCGGAGCTTTCTTT

clone size: -
J gene: TRBJ2-3
D gene: -
V gene: TRBV30
CDR3 protein: CAWSKGLSTDTQYF
CDR3 DNA: TGTGCCTGGAGTAAAGGACTTAGCACAGATACGCAGTATTTT

clone size: -
J gene: TRBJ2-5
D gene: -
V gene: TRBV19
CDR3 protein: CASSAGPEETQYF
CDR3 DNA: TGTGCCAGTAGTGCGGGCCCGGAGGAGACCCAGTACTTC

clone size: -
J gene: TRBJ2-7
D gene: TRBD1
V gene: TRBV5-1
CDR3 protein: CASSLTGEIDEQYF
CDR3 DNA: TGCGCCAGCAGCTTAACAGGGGAAATCGACGAGCAGTACTTC

clone size: once
J gene: TRBJ1-5
D gene: -
V gene: TRBV28
CDR3 protein: CASSLTYGEGAQHF
CDR3 DNA: TGTGCCAGCAGTTTAACTTACGGGGAGGGAGCCCAGCATTTT

clone size: -
J gene: TRBJ2-7
D gene: TRBD2
V gene: TRBV3-1/TRBV3-2
CDR3 protein: CASSQVIPGLAGEQYF
CDR3 DNA: TGTGCCAGCAGCCAAGTGATTCCGGGACTAGCCGGAGAGCAGTACTTC

clone size: -
J gene: TRBJ2-7
D gene: TRBD1
V gene: TRBV19
CDR3 protein: CASSIDHGTAVSYEQYF
CDR3 DNA: TGTGCCAGTAGTATAGATCACGGGACAGCCGTCTCCTACGAGCAGTACTTC

clone size: -
J gene: TRBJ2-5
D gene: TRBD1
V gene: TRBV5-1
CDR3 protein: CASSVTGTGGEETQYF
CDR3 DNA: TGCGCCAGCAGCGTAACCGGGACAGGGGGGGAAGAGACCCAGTACTTC

clone size: -
J gene: TRBJ1-3
D gene: -
V gene: TRBV9
CDR3 protein: CASSVQGNSGNTIYF
CDR3 DNA: TGTGCCAGCAGCGTACAGGGTAACTCTGGAAACACCATATATTTT

clone size: -
J gene: TRBJ2-6
D gene: -
V gene: TRBV27
CDR3 protein: CASSKFPRDRDSGANVLTF
CDR3 DNA: TGTGCCAGCAGTAAGTTTCCGCGGGACAGAGACTCTGGGGCCAACGTCCTGACTTTC

clone size: -
J gene: TRBJ1-1
D gene: -
V gene: TRBV6-5
CDR3 protein: CASRRSGVDTEAFF
CDR3 DNA: TGTGCCAGCAGGAGATCAGGGGTGGACACTGAAGCTTTCTTT

clone size: -
J gene: TRBJ2-3
D gene: -
V gene: TRBV6-5
CDR3 protein: CASTRGPSTDTQYF
CDR3 DNA: TGTGCCAGCACCCGTGGGCCTAGCACAGATACGCAGTATTTT

clone size: -
J gene: TRBJ2-2
D gene: -
V gene: TRBV5-1
CDR3 protein: CASSLGLDAGELFF
CDR3 DNA: TGCGCCAGCAGCTTGGGACTAGATGCCGGGGAGCTGTTTTTT

clone size: -
J gene: TRBJ1-2
D gene: -
V gene: TRBV7-9
CDR3 protein: CASSLDVGGYTF
CDR3 DNA: TGTGCCAGCAGCTTAGATGTCGGGGGCTACACCTTC

clone size: -
J gene: TRBJ2-5
D gene: TRBD2
V gene: TRBV20-1
CDR3 protein: CSASPLAVSGETQYF
CDR3 DNA: TGCAGTGCTAGTCCACTAGCGGTGTCGGGGGAGACCCAGTACTTC

clone size: -
J gene: TRBJ1-5
D gene: TRBD1
V gene: TRBV6-6
CDR3 protein: CASSYGTGDQPQHF
CDR3 DNA: TGTGCCAGCAGTTACGGGACAGGCGATCAGCCCCAGCATTTT

clone size: once
J gene: TRBJ2-5
D gene: -
V gene: TRBV6-5
CDR3 protein: CASRARASQQETQYF
CDR3 DNA: TGTGCCAGCAGGGCCCGGGCTAGCCAACAAGAGACCCAGTACTTC

clone size: -
J gene: TRBJ1-3
D gene: -
V gene: TRBV2
CDR3 protein: CASSVSDGSSGNTIYF
CDR3 DNA: TGTGCCAGCAGTGTCTCGGACGGGAGCTCTGGAAACACCATATATTTT

clone size: -
J gene: TRBJ2-1
D gene: -
V gene: TRBV19
CDR3 protein: CASRATTTGGNEQFF
CDR3 DNA: TGTGCCAGTAGGGCCACTACCACGGGTGGCAATGAGCAGTTCTTC

clone size: -
J gene: TRBJ2-3
D gene: TRBD2
V gene: TRBV7-8
CDR3 protein: CASSLYTSGIPDTQYF
CDR3 DNA: TGTGCCAGCAGCTTATACACTAGCGGGATTCCAGATACGCAGTATTTT

clone size: -
J gene: TRBJ1-6
D gene: -
V gene: TRBV2
CDR3 protein: CASFSPPGNSPLHF
CDR3 DNA: TGTGCCAGCTTCTCCCCCCCCGGTAATTCACCCCTCCACTTT

clone size: -
J gene: TRBJ1-4
D gene: -
V gene: TRBV6-2/TRBV6-3
CDR3 protein: CASSYPRGTATNEKLFF
CDR3 DNA: TGTGCCAGCAGTTACCCCAGGGGAACTGCAACTAATGAAAAACTGTTTTTT

clone size: -
J gene: TRBJ2-7
D gene: -
V gene: TRBV24-1
CDR3 protein: CATSVKPGGQAYEQYF
CDR3 DNA: TGTGCCACCAGTGTGAAGCCGGGGGGACAGGCCTACGAGCAGTACTTC

clone size: -
J gene: TRBJ2-5
D gene: TRBD2
V gene: TRBV4-2
CDR3 protein: CASSRVDWAGEETQYF
CDR3 DNA: TGTGCCAGCAGCCGGGTCGACTGGGCGGGAGAAGAGACCCAGTACTTC

clone size: -
J gene: TRBJ1-4
D gene: TRBD1
V gene: TRBV7-9
CDR3 protein: CASSFGTGVQATNEKLFF
CDR3 DNA: TGTGCCAGCAGCTTCGGGACAGGGGTTCAAGCAACTAATGAAAAACTGTTTTTT